This entry lists 27 T cell receptor beta chains sequenced from one sample in a study of post-analysis software for immune sequencing data. Their recognized antigens are unknown. cDNA libraries for TCR beta contained unique molecular identifiers. MiXCR was run by TCRdb on the PCR reads, yielding one entry per CDR3 protein. The sample includes hundreds of thousands of distinct CDR3 sequences, about 32% seen only once; the top ten take 0.56%. General study results and limits: About 5 TRBV segments were more frequent in patients than controls; TRBV5-6, TRBV5-1 and TRBV20-1 belonged to this group.

The sequencing input was blood. These receptors were collected from a girl aged 5-17 years with multiple sclerosis.

This clonotype showed up just a few times. This chain joins TRBV20-1 and TRBJ2-7; tentative D call: TRBD1 (6 bases). V was shortened by 5 bases and J by 2 bases, with 7 bases between the two germline ends. CDR3 length equals 11 residues. CDR1 and CDR2 (germline): DFQATT, SNEGSKA (reference sequence). The CDR3 here is CSAGTPYEQYF. The CDR3 DNA is TGCAGTGCTGGGACACCCTACGAGCAGTACTTC.

V is TRBV3-1 and J is TRBJ2-1; 7 nucleotides agree with TRBD2. The J call may be mistaken, given a closer DNA end match to TRBJ2-7. The CDR3 runs 16 residues. Germline V gene sequence: CDR1 LGHDT, CDR2 YNNKEL (reference sequence). DNA for the CDR3: TGTGCCAGCAGCCCTAAGCGGGGAAGCCCCTACAATGAGCAGTACTTC. Translated: CASSPKRGSPYNEQYF.

V and J are TRBV7-9 and TRBJ2-7; D perhaps matches TRBD2 (6 bases). Germline CDR1 is SEHNR and CDR2 is FQNEAQ (reference sequence). The CDR3 extends over 15 amino acids. V was clipped by 0 bases and J by 2 bases, with 11 bases between them. CDR3 region: CASSLASSATYEQYF. DNA for the CDR3: TGTGCCAGCAGCTTAGCGTCTAGCGCTACCTACGAGCAGTACTTC.

This clonotype was seen more than once but under ten times. The V call is TRBV6-5, the J call TRBJ1-4; D is perhaps TRBD1 (5 bases). There are 14 residues in the CDR3. The germline CDR1 and CDR2 sequences are MNHEY and SVGAGI. The V gene lost 6 bases and the J gene lost 8 bases, with 16 bases spanning the gap. In nucleotides, the CDR3 is TGTGCCAGCAGCCCCGGGGGGTTGGGGGAAAAACTGTTTTTT. Translation: CASSPGGLGEKLFF.

This chain joins TRBV7-9 and TRBJ2-1, with D possibly matching TRBD2 (6 bases). Trimming cost V 0 bases and J 9 bases, with 15 bases left between them. The CDR3 has 15 residues. Germline V lookup: CDR1 SEHNR, CDR2 FQNEAQ (reference sequence). The CDR3 DNA reads as TGTGCCAGCAGCTTAGCGTCTGGGGCGGGAACTGAGCAGTTCTTC. It codes for CASSLASGAGTEQFF.

The rearrangement uses TRBV7-2 and TRBJ1-4; a possible D gene is TRBD1 (5 bases). CDR1 is SGHTA, CDR2 FQGNSA, per germline. Trimming removed 4 bases at V and 5 bases at J, with 14 bases between. The CDR3 consists of 15 residues. CDR3 loop: CASSSRTPKNEKLFF. The DNA of the CDR3 is TGTGCCAGCAGCTCGAGGACACCCAAAAATGAAAAACTGTTTTTT.

The chain links TRBV29-1 to TRBJ2-1; 7 bases are shared with TRBD2. Germline trimming cut 8 bases from V and 0 bases from J; bases unmatched to any gene: 7. Germline V gives CDR1 SQVTM, CDR2 ANQGSEA. The CDR3 contains 14 residues. CDR3 sequence reads: CSPLGGSSYNEQFF. The DNA of the CDR3 is TGCAGCCCCCTGGGGGGGAGCTCCTACAATGAGCAGTTCTTC.

This clonotype was seen a few times. The chain has TRBV6-5 and TRBJ1-4, with D possibly matching TRBD1 (5 bases). This CDR3 has 15 residues. The germline V gene has CDR1 MNHEY and CDR2 SVGAGI. V was pared by 5 bases and J by 10 bases, with 20 bases between. The CDR3 DNA sequence: TGTGCCAGCAGTCAGCGGGACGGGGGGATAGGAAAACTGTTTTTT. Its protein product is CASSQRDGGIGKLFF.

The chain has TRBV18 and TRBJ2-5; D perhaps matches TRBD1 (6 bases). The length of the CDR3 is 13 residues. Looked up from germline, CDR1 is KGHSH and CDR2 is LQKENI. V lost 3 bases and J lost 6, with 11 bases in between. CDR3 sequence reads: CASSPRGPKTQYF. As DNA, the CDR3 is TGTGCCAGCTCACCCAGGGGCCCGAAGACCCAGTACTTC. Combining the CDR3 with reference TRBV18 and TRBJ2-5 gives the whole variable domain NAGVMQNPRHLVRRRGQEARLRCSPMKGHSHVYWYRQLPEEGLKFMVYLQKENIIDESGMPKERFSAEFPKEGPSILRIQQVVRGDSAAYFCASSPRGPKTQYFGPGTRLLVL.

The chain joins TRBV13 to TRBJ2-7; no clear D gene. CDR3 size: 12 residues. Germline-derived CDR1 and CDR2 are PRHDT and FYEKMQ (reference sequence). Trimming shortened V by 0 bases and J by 5 bases, and 5 bases separated the two germline ends. CDR3 protein: CASSLGINEQYF. As DNA, the CDR3 is TGTGCCAGCAGCTTAGGGATCAACGAGCAGTACTTC.

This chain connects TRBV7-8 to TRBJ1-5, with TRBD1 identical over 9 bases. The length of the CDR3 is 14 residues. The junction had 5 bases not matched to a gene; V was cut back by 6 bases and J by 5 bases. The V gene's germline CDR1 is SGHVS and CDR2 FQNEAQ. As DNA, the CDR3 is TGTGCCAGCAGACCGGGACAGGGAGATCAGCCCCAGCATTTT. It specifies CASRPGQGDQPQHF.

This clonotype was observed at least ten times. The chain recombines TRBV9 with TRBJ2-3, with D possibly being TRBD2 (5 bases). There are 15 residues in the CDR3. Trimming took off 4 bases at V and 1 base at J, with 13 bases between the two ends. Germline V gene lookup returns CDR1 SGDLS and CDR2 YYNGEE. The CDR3 is CASSPRVSGTDTQYF. The DNA for the CDR3 is TGTGCCAGCAGCCCCCGGGTTAGCGGCACAGATACGCAGTATTTT.

V and J are TRBV7-2 and TRBJ2-1, with 8 positions matching TRBD2. CDR3 length: 17 residues. Germline assignment: CDR1 SGHTA and CDR2 FQGNSA. V trimming: 4 bases; J trimming: 4 bases; junction bases outside the gene matches: 12. CDR3: CASSSRGTGGGYNEQFF. As DNA, the CDR3 is TGTGCCAGCAGCTCTCGGGGCACGGGAGGGGGGTACAATGAGCAGTTCTTC. Full variable domain (remainder filled in from reference TRBV7-2 and TRBJ2-1): GAGVSQSPSNKVTEKGKDVELRCDPISGHTALYWYRQSLGQGLEFLIYFQGNSAPDKSGLPSDRFSAERTGGSVSTLTIQRTQQEDSAVYLCASSSRGTGGGYNEQFFGPGTRLTVL.

The V gene is TRBV27, the J gene TRBJ2-7; 9 bases agree with TRBD1. The germline gives CDR1 MNHEY, CDR2 SMNVEV (reference sequence). The CDR3 runs 15 residues. J was trimmed by 5 bases and V by 1 base; bases with no gene match: 6. CDR3 sequence: CASSLFGTGRNEQYF. DNA for the CDR3: TGTGCCAGCAGTTTATTCGGGACAGGGCGTAACGAGCAGTACTTC.

The chain links TRBV10-3 to TRBJ1-1; D is unclear. The germline CDR1 and CDR2 sequences are ENHRY and SYGVKD. V lost 0 bases and J 1 base, leaving 9 bases between the germline ends. The CDR3 has 15 amino acids. The CDR3 spells CAISESWEWNTEAFF. In nucleotides, the CDR3 is TGTGCCATCAGTGAGTCTTGGGAGTGGAACACTGAAGCTTTCTTT.

This clonotype has more than one count but fewer than ten. The rearrangement links TRBV11-2 to TRBJ2-1; D not certain. The V end lost 5 bases, the J end lost 5 bases, and 19 bases lay between the germline ends. This CDR3 contains 16 residues. Germline CDR1 and CDR2: SGHAT and FQNNGV. Here the CDR3 reads CASSPLRAPFDNEQFF. In DNA, the CDR3 is TGTGCCAGCAGCCCGCTCCGAGCGCCCTTTGACAATGAGCAGTTCTTC. Based on the CDR3 plus reference TRBV11-2 and TRBJ2-1, the full variable domain is EAGVAQSPRYKIIEKRQSVAFWCNPISGHATLYWYQQILGQGPKLLIQFQNNGVVDDSQLPKDRFSAERLKGVDSTLKIQPAKLEDSAVYLCASSPLRAPFDNEQFFGPGTRLTVL.

This clonotype has just a few counts. This chain uses TRBV27 with TRBJ1-4; D is undetermined. The CDR3 sequence is 13 residues long. Germline CDR1 MNHEY, CDR2 SMNVEV (reference sequence). The V and J ends lost 2 bases and 12 bases respectively, with 13 bases between them. CDR3 sequence reads: CASSLGRAGELFF. The DNA of the CDR3 is TGTGCCAGCAGTTTAGGGCGGGCCGGGGAACTGTTTTTT.

This clonotype occurred many times. The genes are TRBV20-1 and TRBJ2-7; 9 nucleotides agree with TRBD1. CDR1 DFQATT and CDR2 SNEGSKA come from the germline V gene (reference sequence). The CDR3 runs 14 residues. V trimming: 6 bases; J trimming: 0 bases; junction bases outside the gene matches: 6. CDR3 DNA: TGCAGTGCGAGGACAGGGGCCCCCTCCTACGAGCAGTACTTC. It translates to CSARTGAPSYEQYF.

This clonotype was detected a few times. This sequence joins TRBV12-3 or TRBV12-4 and TRBJ1-5; 7 bases are shared with TRBD1. With V trimmed by 5 bases and J by 0 bases, 7 bases remained unmatched. CDR3 size: 16 residues. CDR3 region: CASSEQGINSNQPQHF. The CDR3 DNA reads as TGTGCCAGCAGTGAACAGGGGATTAATAGCAATCAGCCCCAGCATTTT.

The chain couples TRBV28 to TRBJ1-1; a weak D match, TRBD1 (5 bases). Germline lookup yields CDR1 MDHEN and CDR2 SYDVKM. There are 16 residues in the CDR3. Trimming shortened V by 3 bases and J by 0 bases, and 14 bases separated the two germline ends. CDR3: CASSLPPRQMNTEAFF. The CDR3 DNA sequence: TGTGCCAGCAGTTTGCCCCCGAGACAGATGAACACTGAAGCTTTCTTT.

This clonotype was observed many times. V and J are TRBV10-2 and TRBJ2-1, with 12 bases matching TRBD2. The trim removed 4 bases at V and 10 bases at J, leaving 5 bases unmatched. The CDR3 consists of 14 residues. The germline gives CDR1 WSHSY, CDR2 SAAADI. The CDR3 region has the DNA TGCGCCAGCAGTGGGCTAGCGGGAGGGGGCGAGCAGTTCTTC. This translates into CASSGLAGGGEQFF.

The V gene is TRBV7-2, the J gene TRBJ1-5; possible D gene TRBD1, 5 bases. V dropped 3 bases and J dropped 6 bases, with 12 bases sitting between them. Germline-derived CDR1 and CDR2 are SGHTA and FQGNSA. The CDR3 consists of 14 residues. The CDR3 DNA sequence: TGTGCCAGCAGCTTGGGACTCTCGGGTCAGCCCCAGCATTTT. Amino acids: CASSLGLSGQPQHF.

As regards this clonotype: A read error may be the cause here, since a much bigger clone is one base away. The chain couples TRBV7-2 to TRBJ2-1; 10 bases fit TRBD2. Losses at the gene ends were 5 bases for V and 12 bases for J; bases not matched to a gene: 13. Germline CDR1 is SGHTA and CDR2 is FQGNSA. This CDR3 is 15 amino acids long. The CDR3 DNA reads TGTGCCAGCAGCGCCCAAGCGGGAGGGCTGGATGGGCAGTTCTTC. It is translated as CASSAQAGGLDGQFF.

The table lists this clonotype with a few counts. CDR3 coding DNA: TGTGCCAGCAGCTTATGGGTGGGTGGGGGCCACAATGAGCAGTTCTTC. Residues: CASSLWVGGGHNEQFF. The genes are TRBV13 and TRBJ2-1; possible D gene TRBD1, 6 bases. The germline V and J ends were trimmed by 2 bases and 5 bases, with 16 bases remaining between them. Per germline, CDR1 PRHDT and CDR2 FYEKMQ (reference sequence). The length of the CDR3 is 16 residues.

The V gene is TRBV29-1, the J gene TRBJ2-2, with TRBD2 identical over 9 bases. Trimming removed 7 bases from V and 6 bases from J; junction bases left unmatched: 18. Germline loops: CDR1 SQVTM, CDR2 ANQGSEA. This CDR3 contains 17 residues. The chain's CDR3 is CSAGRDISGRRSGELFF. DNA of the CDR3: TGCAGCGCCGGGCGGGATATTAGCGGGAGAAGATCCGGGGAGCTGTTTTTT.

The chain carries TRBV6-2 or TRBV6-3 and TRBJ2-3, with TRBD2 matching 9 bases. V trimming: 10 bases; J trimming: 0 bases; junction bases outside the gene matches: 5. Germline lookup yields CDR1 MNHEY and CDR2 SVGEGT. The CDR3 contains 14 residues. CDR3 sequence: CATSAGGSTDTQYF. The CDR3 DNA reads as TGTGCCACCTCAGCGGGAGGAAGCACAGATACGCAGTATTTT.

This rearrangement joins TRBV9 to TRBJ2-2; possible D gene TRBD2, 6 bases. Germline V lookup: CDR1 SGDLS, CDR2 YYNGEE. CDR3 length: 17 residues. The germline V and J ends were trimmed by 0 bases and 6 bases, with 18 bases remaining between them. The chain's CDR3 is CASSVGGSGLAPGELFF. The CDR3 DNA reads as TGTGCCAGCAGCGTAGGAGGTAGCGGTCTGGCCCCCGGGGAGCTGTTTTTT.